This T cell receptor (beta chain) was sequenced for a study of cytomegalovirus exposure and HLA in healthy donors. Regarding the study as a whole: A list of more than 150 TCR beta chains associated with cytomegalovirus was given.

In the case of this clone: What it binds is unknown. At one of its ends the junction is not consistent with the germline gene, which may arise from a read error.

The PCR employed 60 Vbeta primers together with 13 Jbeta primers. TCRdb keeps only in-frame clones here, not all; method: immunoSEQ multiplex PCR. Of roughly 140,000 clones detected, around 84% appear once; the ten largest clones hold more than 2%. This receptor was identified in a boy aged 2 to 9 in good health and CMV-seronegative. Sequenced sample: PBMCs.

The CDR3 nucleotides read TGTTCCAGCAGCTTAGCGGGAGGGCCCGGTGAGCAGTACTTC. Its translation is CSSSLAGGPGEQYF. The chain couples TRBV7-9 to TRBJ2-7; the match to TRBD2 covers 11 bases. The CDR3 is 14 residues long. Germline assignment: CDR1 SEHNR and CDR2 FQNEAQ (reference sequence).